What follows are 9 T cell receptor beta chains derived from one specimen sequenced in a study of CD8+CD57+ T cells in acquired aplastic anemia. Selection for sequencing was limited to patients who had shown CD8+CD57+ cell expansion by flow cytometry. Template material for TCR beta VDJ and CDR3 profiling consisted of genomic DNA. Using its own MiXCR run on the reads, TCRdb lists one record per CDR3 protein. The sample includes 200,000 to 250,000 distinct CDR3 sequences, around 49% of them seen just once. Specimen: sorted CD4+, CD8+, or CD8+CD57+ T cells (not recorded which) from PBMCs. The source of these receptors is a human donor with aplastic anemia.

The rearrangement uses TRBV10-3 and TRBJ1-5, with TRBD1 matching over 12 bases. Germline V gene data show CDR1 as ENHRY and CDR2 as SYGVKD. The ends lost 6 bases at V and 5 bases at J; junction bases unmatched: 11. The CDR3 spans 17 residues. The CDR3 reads CAIRDYPGQGADQPQHF. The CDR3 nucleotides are TGTGCCATCAGAGATTATCCGGGACAGGGGGCAGATCAGCCCCAGCATTTT.

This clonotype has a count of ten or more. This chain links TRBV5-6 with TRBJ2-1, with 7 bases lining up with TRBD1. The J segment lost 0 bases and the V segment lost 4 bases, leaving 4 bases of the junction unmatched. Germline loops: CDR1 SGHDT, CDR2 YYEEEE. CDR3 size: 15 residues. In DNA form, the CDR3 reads TGTGCCAGCAGCCTGGACAGGACCTCCTACAATGAGCAGTTCTTC. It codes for CASSLDRTSYNEQFF.

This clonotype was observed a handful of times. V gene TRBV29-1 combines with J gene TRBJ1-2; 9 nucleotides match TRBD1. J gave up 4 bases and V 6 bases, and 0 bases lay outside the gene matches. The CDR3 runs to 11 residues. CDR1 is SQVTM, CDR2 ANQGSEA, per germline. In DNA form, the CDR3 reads TGCAGCGTACAGGGGGCCTATGGCTACACCTTC. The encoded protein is CSVQGAYGYTF.

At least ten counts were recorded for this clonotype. The CDR3 is CASSHSPGLGNEKLFF. CDR3 DNA: TGCGCCAGCAGCCACTCTCCGGGGCTAGGTAATGAAAAACTGTTTTTT. The chain combines TRBV4-1 with TRBJ1-4; possible D gene TRBD1, 5 bases. Trimming removed 3 bases from V and 4 bases from J, with 15 bases in between. Looked up from germline, CDR1 is MGHRA and CDR2 is YSYEKL. The CDR3 length is 16 residues.

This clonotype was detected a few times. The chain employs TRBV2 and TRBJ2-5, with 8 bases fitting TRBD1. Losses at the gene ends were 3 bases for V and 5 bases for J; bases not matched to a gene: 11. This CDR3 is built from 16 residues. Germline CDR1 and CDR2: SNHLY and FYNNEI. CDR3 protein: CASSESRTGYYETQYF. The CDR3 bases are TGTGCCAGCAGTGAGTCTAGGACAGGGTATTATGAGACCCAGTACTTC.

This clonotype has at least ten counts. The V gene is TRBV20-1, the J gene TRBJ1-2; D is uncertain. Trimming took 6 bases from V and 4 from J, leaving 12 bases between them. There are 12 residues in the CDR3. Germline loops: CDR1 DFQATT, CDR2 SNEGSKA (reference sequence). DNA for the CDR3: TGCAGTGCCGAACGCAGCCTCTATGGCTACACCTTC. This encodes CSAERSLYGYTF.

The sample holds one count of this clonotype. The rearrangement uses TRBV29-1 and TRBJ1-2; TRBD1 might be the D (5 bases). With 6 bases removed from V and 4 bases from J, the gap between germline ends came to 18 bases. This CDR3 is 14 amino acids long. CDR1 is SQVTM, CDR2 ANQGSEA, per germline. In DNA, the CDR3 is TGCAGCGTAGCCGGGACTCAGGGAGGCTATGGCTACACCTTC. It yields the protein CSVAGTQGGYGYTF.

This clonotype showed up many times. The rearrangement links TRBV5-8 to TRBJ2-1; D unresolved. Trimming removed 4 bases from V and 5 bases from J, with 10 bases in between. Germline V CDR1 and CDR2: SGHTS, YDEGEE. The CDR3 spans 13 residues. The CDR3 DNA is TGTGCCAGCAGCCTAGTTGAGAACAATGAGCAGTTCTTC. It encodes CASSLVENNEQFF.

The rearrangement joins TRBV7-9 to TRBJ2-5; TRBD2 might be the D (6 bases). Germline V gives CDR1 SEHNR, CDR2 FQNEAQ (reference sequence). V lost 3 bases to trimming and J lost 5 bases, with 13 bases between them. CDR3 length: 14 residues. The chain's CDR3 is CASSFVTGVETQYF. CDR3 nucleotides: TGTGCCAGCAGCTTTGTCACGGGAGTGGAGACCCAGTACTTC.